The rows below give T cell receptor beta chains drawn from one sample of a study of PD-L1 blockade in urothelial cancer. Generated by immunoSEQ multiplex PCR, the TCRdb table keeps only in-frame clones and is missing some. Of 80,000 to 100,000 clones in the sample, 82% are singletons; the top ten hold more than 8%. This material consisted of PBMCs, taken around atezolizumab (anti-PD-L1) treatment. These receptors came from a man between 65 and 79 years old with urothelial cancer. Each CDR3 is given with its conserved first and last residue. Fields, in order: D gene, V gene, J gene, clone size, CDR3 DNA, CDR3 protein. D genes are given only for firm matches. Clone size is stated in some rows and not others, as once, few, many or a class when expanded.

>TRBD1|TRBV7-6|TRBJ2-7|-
TGTGCCAGCAGCTTGGGGACAGGGGTTAGCTACGAGCAGTACTTC
CASSLGTGVSYEQYF
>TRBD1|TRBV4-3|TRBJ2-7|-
TGCGCCAGCAGCCAAGATTGGAGTTTTGGGACAGGGGACTACGAGCAGTACTTC
CASSQDWSFGTGDYEQYF
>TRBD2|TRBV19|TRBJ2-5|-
TGTGCCAGTAGTACGGGACTAGCGGGAGAGGGAAAGACCCAGTACTTC
CASSTGLAGEGKTQYF
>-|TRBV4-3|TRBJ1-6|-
TGCGCCAGCAGCCAAGATTCTCGGAATTCACCCCTCCACTTT
CASSQDSRNSPLHF
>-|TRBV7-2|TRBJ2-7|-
TGTGCCAGCAGCTTAGAAGGGGTTACCACCTACGAGCAGTACTTC
CASSLEGVTTYEQYF
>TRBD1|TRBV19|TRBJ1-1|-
TGTGCCAGTAGTAGACCTCCGGGACAGAGGAACACTGAAGCTTTCTTT
CASSRPPGQRNTEAFF
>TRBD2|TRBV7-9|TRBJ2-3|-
TGTGCCAGCAGCTTAGGTCCACTAGCGCCTAGCACAGATACGCAGTATTTT
CASSLGPLAPSTDTQYF
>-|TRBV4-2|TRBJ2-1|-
TGTGCCAGCAGCCAAGATCCAAGCGGTGCCTACAATGAGCAGTTCTTC
CASSQDPSGAYNEQFF
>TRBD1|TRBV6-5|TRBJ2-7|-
TGTGCCAGCAGTGAATGGTCAGGGGGAGAGCAGTACTTC
CASSEWSGGEQYF
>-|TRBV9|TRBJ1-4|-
TGTGCCAGCAGCGTAGATCCAGTCCCGGGAACGGATGAAAAACTGTTTTTT
CASSVDPVPGTDEKLFF
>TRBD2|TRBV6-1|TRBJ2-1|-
TGTGCCAGCAGTGAAATGGCTAGCGGGGACAATGAGCAGTTCTTC
CASSEMASGDNEQFF
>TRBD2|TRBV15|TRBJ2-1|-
TGTGCCACCATGAGCGGGGGGTCATACAATGAGCAGTTCTTC
CATMSGGSYNEQFF
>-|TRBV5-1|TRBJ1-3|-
TGCGCCAGCAGCACCCTGCCAGGGTCAGGAGACACCATATATTTT
CASSTLPGSGDTIYF
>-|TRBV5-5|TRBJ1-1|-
TGTGCCAGCAGCTTGGTCACAGGGTGGAACACTGAAGCTTTCTTT
CASSLVTGWNTEAFF
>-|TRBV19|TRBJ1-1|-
TGTGCCAGTAGCTCGAACAGGGACACTGAAGCTTTCTTT
CASSSNRDTEAFF
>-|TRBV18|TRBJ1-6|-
TGTGCCAGCTCATCGCTACAGGGTCGGGATAATTCACCCCTCCACTTT
CASSSLQGRDNSPLHF
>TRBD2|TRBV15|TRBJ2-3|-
TGTGCCACGAAGAAGCGGGGGGGTTCTTCTAGCACAGATACGCAGTATTTT
CATKKRGGSSSTDTQYF
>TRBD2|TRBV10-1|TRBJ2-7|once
TGCGCCAGCAGTGAGAATTGCGGGAGGGCTCTAGACGAGCAGTACTTC
CASSENCGRALDEQYF
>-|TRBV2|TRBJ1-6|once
TGTGCCAGCAGATCACTGATCTCCTATAATTCACCCCTCCACTTT
CASRSLISYNSPLHF
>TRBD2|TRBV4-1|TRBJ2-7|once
TGCGCCAGCAGCCAAGACCCCTGGGAGCGGGGGGTTCCCTACGAGCAGTACTTC
CASSQDPWERGVPYEQYF
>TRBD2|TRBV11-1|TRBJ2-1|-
TGTGCCAGCAGCGAACTAGCGGGGGGTTACAATGAGCAGTTCTTC
CASSELAGGYNEQFF
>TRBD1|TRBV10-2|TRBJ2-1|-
TGCGCCAGCAGTGCCGGGACAGGGACGCACAATGAGCAGTTCTTC
CASSAGTGTHNEQFF
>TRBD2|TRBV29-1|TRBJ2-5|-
TGCAGCGTTGAAGTTGGGGGGGAGGTCCAAGAGACCCAGTACTTC
CSVEVGGEVQETQYF
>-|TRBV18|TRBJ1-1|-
TGTGCCACCTCCCCACACAAGAACACTGAAGCTTTCTTT
CATSPHKNTEAFF
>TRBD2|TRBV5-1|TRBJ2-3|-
TGCGCCAGCAGCTTGGTAGGGACTAGCGGGGGGGCCGATACAGATACGCAGTATTTT
CASSLVGTSGGADTDTQYF
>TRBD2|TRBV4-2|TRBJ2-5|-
TGTGCCAGCAGCGCGGGAGGGAGGGAGACCCAGTACTTC
CASSAGGRETQYF
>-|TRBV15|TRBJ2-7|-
TGTGCCACCAGCAGAGATAGGACAGCCTACGAGCAGTACTTC
CATSRDRTAYEQYF
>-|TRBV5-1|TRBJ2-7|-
TGCGCCAGCAGCGCAACTTCCTACGAGCAGTACTTC
CASSATSYEQYF
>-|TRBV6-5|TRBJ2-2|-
TGTGCCAGCAGTTATGGAGGGACGAACACCGGGGAGCTGTTTTTT
CASSYGGTNTGELFF
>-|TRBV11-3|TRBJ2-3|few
TGTGCCAGCAGCTTAAGTGTTCGGACAGACAACACAGATACGCAGTATTTT
CASSLSVRTDNTDTQYF
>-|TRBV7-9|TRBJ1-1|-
TGTGCCAGCAGCTTAGGGGCGACAGGGAACACTGAAGCTTTCTTT
CASSLGATGNTEAFF
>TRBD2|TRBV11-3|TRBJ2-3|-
TGTGCCAGCAGCCTTGGACTAGCGGGAGGTCTCACAGATACGCAGTATTTT
CASSLGLAGGLTDTQYF
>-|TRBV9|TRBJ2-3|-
TGTGCCAGCAGCGTGGGCCACACAGATACGCAGTATTTT
CASSVGHTDTQYF
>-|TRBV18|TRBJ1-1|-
TGTGCCAGCTCACCACTGGCGGGGGTCCACACTGAAGCTTTCTTT
CASSPLAGVHTEAFF
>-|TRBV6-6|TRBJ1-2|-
TGTGCCAGCAGCCAGGGTGACAGACTCTATGGCTACACCTTC
CASSQGDRLYGYTF
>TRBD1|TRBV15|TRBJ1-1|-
TGTGCCACCAGCAGGGATCCAGGGGGGAACACTGAAGCTTTCTTT
CATSRDPGGNTEAFF
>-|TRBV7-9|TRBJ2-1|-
TGTGCCAGCAGCTTATTTGCCGGGAGCTCCTACAATGAGCAGTTCTTC
CASSLFAGSSYNEQFF
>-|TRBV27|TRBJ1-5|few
TGTGCCAGCAGTTTCCGACACGGCTCTTTGCAGCCCCAGCATTTT
CASSFRHGSLQPQHF
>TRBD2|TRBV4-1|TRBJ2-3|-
TGCGCCAGCAGCCGCGGGACTAGCGGTACTAGCACAGATACGCAGTATTTT
CASSRGTSGTSTDTQYF
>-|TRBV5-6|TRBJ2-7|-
TGTGCCAGCAGCTTGGAAACAGTCTCCTACGAGCAGTACTTC
CASSLETVSYEQYF
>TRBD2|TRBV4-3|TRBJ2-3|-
TGCGCCAGCAGCCAGGGCGGGAGTACAGATACGCAGTATTTT
CASSQGGSTDTQYF
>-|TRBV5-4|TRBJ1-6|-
TGTGCCAGCAGCTTGGAGCTCCGATCGACACCCCTCCACTTT
CASSLELRSTPLHF
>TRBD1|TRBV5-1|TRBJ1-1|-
TGCGCCAGCAGCGTCTTACGGGGGTCACAGGGGGGCGAAGCTTTCTTT
CASSVLRGSQGGEAFF
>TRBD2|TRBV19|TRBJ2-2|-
TGTGCCAGTAGTATTAGCGGGGCTCACTTCGGGCCGTCGTCTGGGGAGCTGTTTTTT
CASSISGAHFGPSSGELFF
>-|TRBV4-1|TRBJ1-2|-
TGCGCCAGCAGCCAAGATGCGGGCGGACTCGGGGGCTACACCTTC
CASSQDAGGLGGYTF
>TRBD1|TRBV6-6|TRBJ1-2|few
TGTGCCAGCAGTTACTCGGGACAGGGGGACTATGGCTACACCTTC
CASSYSGQGDYGYTF
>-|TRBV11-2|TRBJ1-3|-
TGTGCCAGCAGCCCCTCAAGCGACGTGGGAAACACCATATATTTT
CASSPSSDVGNTIYF
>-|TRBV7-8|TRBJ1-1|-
TGTGCCAGCAGCCTGGGGGGGGCGGTAGCTGAAGCTTTCTTT
CASSLGGAVAEAFF
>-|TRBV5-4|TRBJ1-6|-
TGTGCCAGCAGCTTGGAGAGCTCCTATAATTCACCCCTCCACTTT
CASSLESSYNSPLHF
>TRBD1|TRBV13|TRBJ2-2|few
TGTGCCAGCAGCGGATTTGGAGACAGGGGATCCACCGGGGAGCTGTTTTTT
CASSGFGDRGSTGELFF
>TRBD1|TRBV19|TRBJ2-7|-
TGTGCCAGTAGTCTAATGACAGGGGATGGCTCTTACGAGCAGTACTTC
CASSLMTGDGSYEQYF
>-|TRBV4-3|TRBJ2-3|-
TGCGCCAGCAGCCAAGATCAAGGGGCCAGACTCACAGATACGCAGTATTTT
CASSQDQGARLTDTQYF
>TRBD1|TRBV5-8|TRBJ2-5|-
TGTGCCAGCAGCTTGGGGGAGGACAGGGGCCAAGAGACCCAGTACTTC
CASSLGEDRGQETQYF
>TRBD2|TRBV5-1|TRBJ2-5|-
TGCGCCAGCAGCCCAGGGCGGGGGGACCTCCAAGAGACCCAGTACTTC
CASSPGRGDLQETQYF
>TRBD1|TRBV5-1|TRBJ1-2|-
TGCGCCAGCAGCTTATATCAGGGGGTTGAAGGCTACACCTTC
CASSLYQGVEGYTF
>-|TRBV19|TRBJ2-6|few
TGTGCCAGTAGTATGTGGCAGGTAATCTCTGGGGCCAACGTCCTGACTTTC
CASSMWQVISGANVLTF
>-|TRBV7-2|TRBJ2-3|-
TGTGCCAGCAGCTTAGGAGGAATTACTAGCACAGATACGCAGTATTTT
CASSLGGITSTDTQYF